These T cell receptor beta chains were read from a single sample in a study of T cells in tuberculosis. Measured with immunoSEQ multiplex PCR; TCRdb has only the in-frame clones, and not every one. The data contain about 23,000 clones, about 96% of them singletons. The sequencing sample was made of PBMCs. These receptors came from a donor between 5 and 29 years old with latent tuberculosis or without tuberculosis infection. Each CDR3 is given with its conserved first and last residue. The D gene is left open where the match is weak. Only some rows state a clone size, as once, few, many or a class for expanded clones.

D gene	clone size	V gene	J gene	CDR3 DNA	CDR3 protein
TRBD1	-	TRBV7-2	TRBJ1-5	TGTGCCAGCAGCCCGGACAGGGTGGTAGGACAGCCCCAGCATTTT	CASSPDRVVGQPQHF
-	-	TRBV1	TRBJ2-1	TGCACCAGCAGCCTGCCCAGGGGGTCCTACAATGAGCAGTTCTTC	CTSSLPRGSYNEQFF
-	-	TRBV5-1	TRBJ1-1	TGCGCCAGCAGCTCGGAGCACATGAACACTGAAGCTTTCTTT	CASSSEHMNTEAFF
-	-	TRBV29-1	TRBJ2-7	TGCAGCGTGTCTACGAGGGCGACGAACGAGCAGTACTTC	CSVSTRATNEQYF
-	-	TRBV11-3	TRBJ1-2	TGTGCCAGCAGCTTAGACTCCCTCTATGGCTACACCTTC	CASSLDSLYGYTF
-	-	TRBV4-2	TRBJ2-7	TGTGCCAGCAGCCAAGAAGGGGGGGGGCCCTACGAGCAGTACTTC	CASSQEGGGPYEQYF
TRBD2	-	TRBV2	TRBJ2-1	TGTGCCAGCAGTCTTAGCGGGGGGGCACCCCACCCATGGAATGAGCAGTTCTTC	CASSLSGGAPHPWNEQFF
TRBD2	-	TRBV7-8	TRBJ2-6	TGTGCCAGCATCAGACAGCGGGACGTCTCCTCTGGGGCCAACGTCCTGACTTTC	CASIRQRDVSSGANVLTF
-	-	TRBV25-1	TRBJ1-1	TGTGCCAGCAGGGAGGTCATGAACACTGAAGCTTTCTTT	CASREVMNTEAFF
TRBD1	once	TRBV6-5	TRBJ2-7	TGTGCCAGCAGTCGTGAAAGGGGGCTCTACGAGCAGTACTTC	CASSRERGLYEQYF
-	-	TRBV4-1	TRBJ1-2	TGCGCCAGCAGCCGGAGAATAGAGGGCAGTGGCTACACCTTC	CASSRRIEGSGYTF
-	-	TRBV7-2	TRBJ1-6	TGTGCCAGCAGAGCGGGGGGGAGCTACCCCGGTAATTCACCCCTCCACTTT	CASRAGGSYPGNSPLHF
-	-	TRBV19	TRBJ2-7	TGTGCCAGTAAACAGGGAGCGAACGAGCAGTACTTC	CASKQGANEQYF
TRBD2	-	TRBV9	TRBJ2-1	TGTGCCAGCAGCGTAGGCGCTAGCGGGAGCTACAATGAGCAGTTCTTC	CASSVGASGSYNEQFF
-	-	TRBV13	TRBJ2-1	TGTGCCAGCAGCCACCCCCGGGCGGAGGGGGCCGATGAGCAGTTCTTC	CASSHPRAEGADEQFF
TRBD1	-	TRBV12-5	TRBJ2-1	TGTGCTAGTGGGACAGGGGGCGCGACCTACAATGAGCAGTTCTTC	CASGTGGATYNEQFF
TRBD1	-	TRBV7-8	TRBJ2-7	TGTGCCAGCAGCTCACAGGGGTACGAGCAGTACTTC	CASSSQGYEQYF
-	-	TRBV6-4	TRBJ2-3	TGTGCCAGCAGTGACTTTCCCGGGGGGCGAAATACGCAGTATTTT	CASSDFPGGRNTQYF
-	-	TRBV15	TRBJ1-1	TGTGCCACCAGCAGAGATCGCGACATATACACTGAAGCTTTCTTT	CATSRDRDIYTEAFF
-	-	TRBV6-4	TRBJ1-2	TGTGCCAGCCCACCCAGGGGCTCAGGCTACACCTTC	CASPPRGSGYTF
TRBD2	few	TRBV29-1	TRBJ2-1	TGCAGCGTTGAACCCCGAGAGATCGGGGGGGCCAGGGGTGAGCAGTTCTTC	CSVEPREIGGARGEQFF
TRBD2	-	TRBV5-6	TRBJ2-7	TGTGCCAGCAGCCGACTAGCGATCCCCTACGAGCAGTACTTC	CASSRLAIPYEQYF
-	-	TRBV7-8	TRBJ1-5	TGTGCCAGCAGCAGCACAGGATATCAGCCCCAGCATTTT	CASSSTGYQPQHF
TRBD1	-	TRBV2	TRBJ1-2	TGTGCCAGCAGCACCTCTCCCGGGACAGGGGGGTTTGGCTACACCTTC	CASSTSPGTGGFGYTF
TRBD1	-	TRBV5-1	TRBJ1-1	TGCGCCAGCAGCCCCTCACCAGACAGGGGATTTACTGAAGCTTTCTTT	CASSPSPDRGFTEAFF
TRBD1	once	TRBV30	TRBJ2-7	TGTGCCTGGAGTTCCAGGACAGGGCGTGTGACCTACGAGCAGTACTTC	CAWSSRTGRVTYEQYF
-	-	TRBV5-1	TRBJ2-3	TGCGCCAGCAGCTTGCAAACGGGGCAGGGGCTCGCAGATACGCAGTATTTT	CASSLQTGQGLADTQYF
-	-	TRBV6-4	TRBJ1-2	TGTGCCAGCAGTGACCACTTTAACTATGGCTACACCTTC	CASSDHFNYGYTF
-	once	TRBV10-1	TRBJ2-7	TGCGCCAGCAGTGATCGCGTCTCCTACGAGCAGTACTTC	CASSDRVSYEQYF
-	-	TRBV5-1	TRBJ2-7	TGCGCCAGCAGCTTGGCCGGAGGGTTCTCCTACGAGCAGTACTTC	CASSLAGGFSYEQYF
TRBD1	once	TRBV5-1	TRBJ1-1	TGCGCCAGCACCCAGGGGGCGGTGGTTTCTGAAGCTTTCTTT	CASTQGAVVSEAFF
-	-	TRBV6-1	TRBJ2-7	TGTGCCAGCAGTGAACTCGGGGTTATGGGAAACTACGAGCAGTACTTC	CASSELGVMGNYEQYF
-	-	TRBV30	TRBJ2-6	TGTGCCTGGAGTGTACTGAAGGTGGCCTTCCAAGCGCGCTCTGGGGCCAACGTCCTGACTTTC	CAWSVLKVAFQARSGANVLTF
-	-	TRBV6-6	TRBJ2-3	TGTGCCAGCAGTTTCCCAAAAGCCTTCACAGATACGCAGTATTTT	CASSFPKAFTDTQYF
TRBD1	-	TRBV18	TRBJ1-1	TGTGCCAGCTCACGTTTGTTTGAGGGACAGGACACTGAAGCTTTCTTT	CASSRLFEGQDTEAFF
TRBD2	-	TRBV28	TRBJ2-7	TGTGCCAGCAGTCCCCTTGGGGAGCGGGAGTACTACGAGCAGTACTTC	CASSPLGEREYYEQYF
-	-	TRBV4-2	TRBJ2-2	TGTGCCAGCAGCCAAACACAGGGTAGTCACGGGGAGCTGTTTTTT	CASSQTQGSHGELFF
TRBD2	-	TRBV30	TRBJ2-3	TGTGCCTGGACCGGGACTAGCGGAAAGACAGATACGCAGTATTTT	CAWTGTSGKTDTQYF
-	-	TRBV29-1	TRBJ1-3	TGCAGCGTTGAAGAGACACGCTCTGGAAACACCATATATTTT	CSVEETRSGNTIYF
TRBD1	-	TRBV27	TRBJ2-7	TGTGCCAGCAGTTTGGGAACCGGGACAGGCATCGCCTACGAGCAGTACTTC	CASSLGTGTGIAYEQYF
-	-	TRBV29-1	TRBJ2-7	TGCAGCGTTGGCCAGCGGGCCTCCCACGAGCAGTACTTC	CSVGQRASHEQYF
TRBD2	once	TRBV7-9	TRBJ2-1	TGTGCCAGCAGCCCCGGACTAGCGGGGCAGGGGCGAGGTGAGCAGTTCTTC	CASSPGLAGQGRGEQFF
-	-	TRBV13	TRBJ2-1	TGTGCCATCCAGTCGGGTATTAATGAGCAGTTCTTC	CAIQSGINEQFF
TRBD2	-	TRBV7-8	TRBJ2-7	TGTGCCAGCAGCTCGGGCCCTAGCGGCGAGCAGTACTTC	CASSSGPSGEQYF
-	-	TRBV20-1	TRBJ2-1	TGCAGTGCTAGAGTTAGCAATGAGCAGTTCTTC	CSARVSNEQFF
-	few	TRBV11-3	TRBJ2-7	TGTGCCAGCAGCTTAGATCGCTGGGGAGAGACCTACGAGCAGTACTTC	CASSLDRWGETYEQYF
TRBD2	-	TRBV5-8	TRBJ2-3	TGTGCCACCCACTACCTATCGGGAGGGGGTCTTAGCACAGATACGCAGTATTTT	CATHYLSGGGLSTDTQYF
TRBD1	-	TRBV27	TRBJ2-2	TGTGCCAGCAGTTTATCTAGACTCGGGACAGGGGTCACCGGGGAGCTGTTTTTT	CASSLSRLGTGVTGELFF